This T cell receptor (beta chain) was profiled in a study of blood T cells in healthy people across ages. The V gene's germline CDR1 is KGHDR and CDR2 SFDVKD. V dropped 7 bases and J dropped 3 bases, with 14 bases sitting between them. This CDR3 contains 14 residues. A J-beta primer mix and a sample-barcoded 5' primer were used in a second PCR of roughly 7 to 12 cycles. Samples each returned at least 2.5 million CDR3-containing paired-end reads. TCRdb reprocessed the 5' RACE reads via MiXCR and lists one record per CDR3 protein. Of hundreds of thousands of distinct CDR3 sequences listed, roughly 24% are singletons. The same data also contributed to another study, on T cells of mothers and their children.

The V gene is TRBV24-1, the J gene TRBJ1-1; TRBD1 is a possible D gene (6 bases). Sequenced: blood. The source is a boy aged 10-17 years in good health. The CDR3 bases are TGTGCCACCAGGGTTTGGCAGGGGTACACTGAAGCTTTCTTT. Residues: CATRVWQGYTEAFF.